This T cell receptor beta chain was recorded in a study of blood T cell repertoires in COVID-19. Study in general: COVID-19 samples from acute and convalescent phases originated in the United States, Italy and Spain. T cells, B-cell-depleted T cells, or PBMCs supplied cDNA or gDNA.

The CDR3 covers 15 residues. Losses at the gene ends were 5 bases for V and 6 bases for J; bases not matched to a gene: 7. The germline gives CDR1 MNHEY, CDR2 SMNVEV (reference sequence). Measured with immunoSEQ multiplex PCR; TCRdb has only the in-frame clones, and not every one. The sample has approximately 240,000 clones; around 90% are singletons. Enrollees, about 18 to 89 years old, lived in approximately 25 US areas. Cohort 3 donors were reported recovered after two negative PCRs, clearance, or symptom resolution. The rearrangement joins TRBV27 to TRBJ2-2, with 9 bases that match TRBD1. The sequence derives from a woman younger than 35 who had recovered from COVID-19. The specimen was PBMCs or T cells enriched from blood (not recorded which). In DNA form, the CDR3 reads TGTGCCAGCAGTGCGACAGGGGGTGCGGCCGGGGAGCTGTTTTTT. Residues: CASSATGGAAGELFF.